A selection of T cell receptor beta chains follows, all from one sample in a study of spatial heterogeneity in lung cancer. TCRdb analysed the 5' RACE reads with MiXCR anew, one entry per CDR3 protein. The table lists about 4,900 distinct CDR3 sequences, approximately 15% of them singletons. The sample in question was PBMCs, obtained at surgery. These receptors were collected from a male donor with early-stage non-small cell lung cancer. CDR3s leave out the opening cysteine and the closing phenylalanine or tryptophan. Size is omitted from some rows. Given values are once, few, many or a class for expanded clones.

v_call: TRBV12-3/TRBV12-4; j_call: TRBJ1-2; cdr3_length: 10; clone_size: medium-sized; cdr3_aa: ASSSGGYGYT
v_call: TRBV7-6; j_call: TRBJ2-7; cdr3_length: 13; clone_size: large; cdr3_aa: ASSLGGQGRYEQY
v_call: TRBV6-1; j_call: TRBJ2-5; cdr3_length: 14; clone_size: medium-sized; cdr3_aa: ASSEGTGGYQETQY
v_call: TRBV29-1; j_call: TRBJ2-5; cdr3_length: 11; clone_size: NA; cdr3_aa: SIGQNGGETQY
v_call: TRBV3-1; j_call: TRBJ2-7; cdr3_length: 18; clone_size: medium-sized; cdr3_aa: ASSQGPNHIGTGDHYEQY
v_call: TRBV4-1; j_call: TRBJ1-5; cdr3_length: 13; clone_size: NA; cdr3_aa: ASSQGQYSNQPQH
v_call: TRBV7-8; j_call: TRBJ1-2; cdr3_length: 14; clone_size: NA; cdr3_aa: ASSSRGWGQNYGYT
v_call: TRBV6-5; j_call: TRBJ2-2; cdr3_length: 12; clone_size: NA; cdr3_aa: ASRALLNTGELF
v_call: TRBV12-3/TRBV12-4; j_call: TRBJ1-2; cdr3_length: 9; clone_size: few; cdr3_aa: ASSLGDGYT
v_call: TRBV2; j_call: TRBJ1-5; cdr3_length: 15; clone_size: NA; cdr3_aa: ASSENPPGVSNQPQH
v_call: TRBV7-9; j_call: TRBJ2-7; cdr3_length: 12; clone_size: medium-sized; cdr3_aa: ASSSGQGSYEQY